This record covers a single T cell receptor (beta chain). Its antigen is unknown. The data were taken from a study of radiotherapy plus CTLA-4 blockade in lung cancer. Sequenced by immunoSEQ multiplex PCR; TCRdb stores in-frame clones only, minus some. The sample yields about 100,000 clones, about 83% seen once. Participants had chemo-refractory metastatic non-small-cell lung cancer and were treated with focal radiation plus ipilimumab CTLA-4 blockade. Study conclusions and caveats: Early shifts in blood T cell clones, with interferon-beta, reportedly predicted response best. Clones derived from tumor TCRs expanded in blood after radiotherapy plus ipilimumab.

The sequence came from a human donor with non-small cell lung cancer who had stable disease on radiotherapy plus ipilimumab. Sequenced material: peripheral blood, taken from a patient treated with radiotherapy plus ipilimumab.

CDR3 sequence (DNA): TGTGCCAGCAGTTACCCGAGAGGCAGCCACTACGAGCAGTACTTC. Its protein is CASSYPRGSHYEQYF. The V call is TRBV6-5, the J call TRBJ2-7; the D is unclear. V lost 2 bases and J 3 bases, leaving 14 bases between the germline ends. The length of the CDR3 is 15 residues. In germline, CDR1 is MNHEY, CDR2 SVGAGI.